The 30 T cell receptor beta chains below come from one sample, sequenced in a study of OX40 agonist ivuxolimab in advanced cancers. The protocol was immunoSEQ multiplex PCR, while the TCRdb copy is restricted to in-frame clones and leaves out a portion. The sample carries more than 65,000 clones, around 91% recorded once. The sequencing used CD4+ or CD8+ T cells sorted from blood, collected in a trial of the OX40 agonist ivuxolimab. These receptors originate from an adult with an advanced solid tumor such as melanoma, head and neck, liver or kidney cancer.

This clone was seen only a few times. The chain joins TRBV18 to TRBJ1-5, with a tentative D call TRBD1 (5 bases). Germline V CDR1 and CDR2: KGHSH, LQKENI. V lost 4 bases and J lost 2, with 9 bases in between. The CDR3 extends over 14 amino acids. This CDR3 is CASSQGFGNQPQHF. In nucleotides, the CDR3 is TGTGCCAGCTCACAGGGGTTCGGCAATCAGCCCCAGCATTTT.

This chain connects TRBV20-1 to TRBJ2-1; D remains unclear. The V gene's germline CDR1 is DFQATT and CDR2 SNEGSKA (reference sequence). V lost 4 bases to trimming and J lost 10 bases, with 11 bases between them. The CDR3 is 11 amino acids. CDR3 sequence reads: CSATYSVEQFF. CDR3 DNA: TGCAGTGCTACGTATAGTGTAGAGCAGTTCTTC.

The chain couples TRBV14 to TRBJ1-1, with D possibly matching TRBD1 (5 bases). V dropped 0 bases and J dropped 7 bases, with 9 bases sitting between them. The CDR3 runs to 13 residues. Per germline, CDR1 SGHDN and CDR2 FVKESK. In DNA, the CDR3 is TGTGCCAGCAGCCAAGATGGGGGGATTGAAGCTTTCTTT. Translating it yields CASSQDGGIEAFF.

The CDR3 sequence: CASSRTGNTEAFF. CDR3 in DNA: TGTGCCAGCAGCCGGACAGGGAACACTGAAGCTTTCTTT. This rearrangement joins TRBV5-6 to TRBJ1-1; 7 nucleotides line up with TRBD1. The CDR3 sequence is 13 residues long. Germline trimming cut 4 bases from V and 1 base from J; bases unmatched to any gene: 1. From germline, CDR1 is SGHDT and CDR2 YYEEEE.

The V and J genes are TRBV25-1 and TRBJ1-1; D not resolved. V was pared by 3 bases and J by 4 bases, with 15 bases between. Germline V lookup: CDR1 MGHDK, CDR2 SYGVNS. The CDR3 has 15 amino acids. This CDR3 is CASSDSAGRTTEAFF. The CDR3 nucleotides read TGTGCCAGCAGTGATTCGGCAGGAAGAACCACTGAAGCTTTCTTT.

This chain uses TRBV4-3 with TRBJ2-7, with D perhaps TRBD1 (6 bases). Germline assignment: CDR1 LGHNA and CDR2 YSLEER. CDR3 length equals 16 residues. The V end lost 0 bases, the J end lost 0 bases, and 12 bases lay between the germline ends. The CDR3 sequence is CASSQDSGASSYEQYF. The CDR3 nucleotides are TGCGCCAGCAGCCAAGATTCAGGGGCTTCCTCCTACGAGCAGTACTTC.

The V and J genes are TRBV27 and TRBJ2-1, with TRBD2 as a possible D gene (6 bases). V was cut by 5 bases and J by 4 bases, with 9 bases left in between. The CDR3 has 13 amino acids. CDR1 is MNHEY, CDR2 SMNVEV, per germline (reference sequence). Here the CDR3 reads CASSPAGYNEQFF. DNA for the CDR3: TGTGCCAGCAGTCCTGCGGGGTACAATGAGCAGTTCTTC.

The rearrangement links TRBV9 to TRBJ1-3; unclear D gene. CDR3 length equals 14 residues. Trimming shortened V by 0 bases and J by 0 bases, and 4 bases separated the two germline ends. Looked up from germline, CDR1 is SGDLS and CDR2 is YYNGEE. Here the CDR3 DNA reads TGTGCCAGCAGCGTAGTAGGCTCTGGAAACACCATATATTTT. It is translated as CASSVVGSGNTIYF.

The chain joins TRBV4-3 to TRBJ2-6, with a possible D match to TRBD2 (6 bases). Germline V gene lookup returns CDR1 LGHNA and CDR2 YSLEER. Trimming took off 8 bases at V and 0 bases at J, with 14 bases between the two ends. The length of the CDR3 is 16 residues. This CDR3 is CASAPGGDSGANVLTF. CDR3 in DNA: TGCGCCAGCGCCCCGGGCGGGGACTCTGGGGCCAACGTCCTGACTTTC.

In this sample, this clone turned up once. The V and J genes are TRBV18 and TRBJ2-1, with TRBD2 matching over 14 bases. Germline CDR1 reads KGHSH; CDR2 reads LQKENI. This CDR3 comprises 17 residues. V gave up 4 bases and J gave up 1 base; unmatched junction bases: 3. CDR3 sequence (DNA): TGTGCCAGCTCACAGGGGACTAGCGGGAGTTCCTACAATGAGCAGTTCTTC. It specifies CASSQGTSGSSYNEQFF.

The genes are TRBV5-1 and TRBJ1-2; 12 positions match TRBD1. This CDR3 spans 20 amino acids. V dropped 1 base and J dropped 0; count of bases not matched to a gene: 13. CDR1 is SGHRS and CDR2 is YFSETQ in the germline V gene. CDR3 residues: CASSLSGATGTGGSNYGYTF. The CDR3 DNA reads as TGCGCCAGCAGCTTGAGTGGGGCTACCGGGACAGGGGGCTCTAACTATGGCTACACCTTC.

V gene TRBV7-2 combines with J gene TRBJ2-3, with 8 bases matching TRBD2. The germline V gene has CDR1 SGHTA and CDR2 FQGNSA. The CDR3 length is 14 residues. The ends lost 5 bases at V and 6 bases at J; junction bases unmatched: 7. As DNA, the CDR3 is TGTGCCAGCAGCCTAGGACTAGCAGGGGATACGCAGTATTTT. This codes for CASSLGLAGDTQYF.

V is TRBV20-1 and J is TRBJ2-5; D uncertain. Germline loops: CDR1 DFQATT, CDR2 SNEGSKA (reference sequence). V lost 6 bases, J lost 7 bases, and 12 bases lay in between. The CDR3 is 11 residues long. CDR3 protein: CSALSVGTQYF. The DNA for the CDR3 is TGCAGTGCCCTGTCGGTTGGGACCCAGTACTTC.

CDR3 nucleotide sequence: TGTGCCAGCAGCTTGGGAGGGTCGAGCAATCAGCCCCAGCATTTT. Protein: CASSLGGSSNQPQHF. This chain joins TRBV5-5 and TRBJ1-5; no reliable D call. The V and J ends lost 0 bases and 1 base respectively, with 8 bases between them. CDR1 and CDR2 from the germline V gene are SGHKS and YYEKEE (reference sequence). The CDR3 covers 15 residues.

The rearrangement joins TRBV2 to TRBJ2-2, with D perhaps assigned TRBD1 or TRBD2 (6 bases each). Between the trimmed V and J ends, which lost 2 bases and 7 bases, there was a span of 17 bases. CDR3 size: 16 residues. Germline CDR1 and CDR2: SNHLY and FYNNEI. The CDR3 reads CASSEPRQGRNGELFF. The CDR3 DNA reads TGTGCCAGCAGTGAACCTAGGCAGGGGAGGAACGGGGAGCTGTTTTTT.

J is TRBJ2-5 and V is TRBV28, with D possibly being TRBD1 or TRBD2 (6 bases each). Germline loops: CDR1 MDHEN, CDR2 SYDVKM. The CDR3 is 15 residues long. V was shortened by 4 bases and J by 3 bases, with 15 bases between the two germline ends. CDR3 in amino acids: CASSSPGGGEETQYF. The CDR3 coding sequence is TGTGCCAGCAGTTCGCCCGGGGGCGGGGAAGAGACCCAGTACTTC.

CDR3 loop: CASSIPAGGYNEQFF. The CDR3 DNA reads TGTGCCAGTAGTATCCCAGCGGGAGGCTACAATGAGCAGTTCTTC. The chain combines TRBV19 with TRBJ2-1; 9 bases line up with TRBD2. This CDR3 spans 15 amino acids. Germline lookup yields CDR1 LNHDA and CDR2 SQIVND (reference sequence). V was clipped by 3 bases and J by 3 bases; unmatched bases: 3.

This clone was counted a single time. The chain couples TRBV18 to TRBJ2-2, with 7 bases identical to TRBD1. V shed 4 bases and J 6 bases; nucleotides not matched to a gene: 5. Looked up from germline, CDR1 is KGHSH and CDR2 is LQKENI. CDR3 length: 14 residues. The CDR3 is CASSRRQGAGELFF. CDR3 coding DNA: TGTGCCAGCTCACGGAGACAGGGCGCCGGGGAGCTGTTTTTT.

The gene calls are TRBV5-1 and TRBJ1-4; 10 nucleotides match TRBD1. This CDR3 contains 14 residues. With 3 bases clipped from V and 8 bases from J, the junction kept 4 bases outside the gene matches. Germline V CDR1 and CDR2: SGHRS, YFSETQ. This chain's CDR3 is CASSYGQGGEKLFF. The CDR3 DNA is TGCGCCAGCAGCTACGGACAGGGGGGCGAAAAACTGTTTTTT.

The V call is TRBV7-6, the J call TRBJ2-5; D gene uncertain. Germline V gives CDR1 SGHVS, CDR2 FNYEAQ. This CDR3 spans 12 amino acids. The V end was cut by 4 bases, the J end by 2 bases, with 5 bases between. The chain's CDR3 is CASSYQQETQYF. CDR3 DNA sequence: TGTGCCAGCAGCTACCAACAAGAGACCCAGTACTTC.

The chain is built from TRBV10-3 and TRBJ2-1, with D perhaps TRBD1 or TRBD2 (5 bases each). The CDR3 runs to 15 residues. Trimming left V 11 bases short and J 0 bases short, with 17 bases between. Germline CDR1 and CDR2: ENHRY and SYGVKD. CDR3 sequence (DNA): TGTGCCTTGGGGGATGAGCGCCACTCCTACAATGAGCAGTTCTTC. Its protein is CALGDERHSYNEQFF.

The chain carries TRBV6-5 and TRBJ2-2; a weak D match, TRBD2 (5 bases). The V end lost 2 bases, the J end lost 7 bases, and 17 bases lay between the germline ends. This CDR3 has 16 residues. Germline V gene sequence: CDR1 MNHEY, CDR2 SVGAGI. This CDR3 is CASSYTGNRVGGELFF. CDR3 nucleotide sequence: TGTGCCAGCAGTTACACGGGGAATAGGGTTGGCGGGGAGCTGTTTTTT.

CDR3: CASSIAKSNYGYTF. The CDR3 DNA is TGTGCCAGTAGTATAGCCAAAAGTAACTATGGCTACACCTTC. V gene TRBV19 combines with J gene TRBJ1-2; D gene ambiguous. Germline CDR1 reads LNHDA; CDR2 reads SQIVND (reference sequence). The CDR3 totals 14 residues. V shed 1 base and J shed 1 base, with 7 bases lying between them.

V usage is TRBV27 and J usage is TRBJ2-2, with a tentative D call TRBD1 (6 bases). The length of the CDR3 is 14 residues. V dropped 8 bases and J dropped 4 bases, with 14 bases sitting between them. Germline CDR1 is MNHEY and CDR2 is SMNVEV (reference sequence). This CDR3 is CASRGHQSTGELFF. In nucleotides, the CDR3 is TGTGCCAGCCGGGGACATCAGAGCACCGGGGAGCTGTTTTTT.

This chain uses TRBV11-3 with TRBJ2-2; D gene unclear. The V and J ends lost 0 bases and 4 bases respectively, with 12 bases between them. CDR3 length: 16 residues. CDR1 SGHNT and CDR2 YENEEA come from the germline V gene. For the CDR3, the DNA is TGTGCCAGCAGCTTAGATACGTACAACACCACCGGGGAGCTGTTTTTT. It encodes CASSLDTYNTTGELFF.

The rearrangement joins TRBV5-1 to TRBJ2-1; D gene uncertain. The CDR3 is 15 residues long. Germline V CDR1 and CDR2: SGHRS, YFSETQ. V was clipped by 0 bases and J by 1 base, with 8 bases between them. The CDR3 protein is CASSLDSSSYNEQFF. The CDR3 DNA reads TGCGCCAGCAGCTTGGACTCTAGTTCCTACAATGAGCAGTTCTTC. The whole variable domain, remainder taken from reference TRBV5-1 and TRBJ2-1, is KAGVTQTPRYLIKTRGQQVTLSCSPISGHRSVSWYQQTPGQGLQFLFEYFSETQRNKGNFPGRFSGRQFSNSRSEMNVSTLELGDSALYLCASSLDSSSYNEQFFGPGTRLTVL.

The chain uses TRBV28 and TRBJ2-7; 12 bases align to TRBD1. The germline V gene encodes CDR1 MDHEN and CDR2 SYDVKM. Unmatched junction bases numbered 5, after V lost 8 bases and J lost 6 bases. There are 13 residues in the CDR3. CDR3 sequence reads: CASGSGQGAEQYF. The CDR3 bases are TGTGCCAGCGGATCGGGACAGGGGGCCGAGCAGTACTTC.

The rearrangement joins TRBV5-1 to TRBJ2-7; TRBD1 matches 7 bases. This CDR3 has 13 amino acids. The V gene's germline CDR1 is SGHRS and CDR2 YFSETQ. V lost 1 base and J lost 3; bases outside the gene matches: 1. CDR3 nucleotides: TGCGCCAGCAGCTTGCAGGGGGACTACGAGCAGTACTTC. It specifies CASSLQGDYEQYF.

The rearrangement uses TRBV4-1 and TRBJ1-5, with D unresolved. V dropped 0 bases and J dropped 9 bases, with 12 bases sitting between them. Looked up from germline, CDR1 is MGHRA and CDR2 is YSYEKL. This CDR3 is 14 amino acids long. The CDR3 DNA is TGCGCCAGCAGCCAAGATGACACCATCGCGCCCCAGCATTTT. This gives the protein CASSQDDTIAPQHF.

The chain joins TRBV2 to TRBJ2-1, with D perhaps TRBD1 (6 bases). This CDR3 region has 15 residues. CDR1 is SNHLY, CDR2 FYNNEI, per germline. Trimming shortened V by 5 bases and J by 0 bases, and 11 bases separated the two germline ends. The CDR3 DNA reads as TGTGCCAGCAGTCAAGGGACATCCTCCTACAATGAGCAGTTCTTC. Translating gives CASSQGTSSYNEQFF.